This T cell receptor (beta chain) was retrieved from a study of blood T cell repertoires in COVID-19. For the study at large: The United States, Italy and Spain were the sources of the acute and convalescent COVID-19 samples. Sources were T cells, B-cell-depleted T cells, or PBMCs; the material itself was cDNA or gDNA.

Original methodology: Estimates of nucleated cell counts were drawn from the amplification of reference gene primers. Using immunoSEQ multiplex PCR, the repertoire was profiled, and TCRdb retains in-frame clones only, with some absent. The DNA gave D and trimming, while V, J and clone size come from that table. Among about 77,000 clones listed, 80% were seen once. The specimen was peripheral blood. This TCR was recovered from a woman in her 70s with acute or convalescent COVID-19.

CDR3 nucleotide sequence: TGTGCCAGCAGTTACCCGGGACAGGGATCCTACGAGCAGTACTTC. The encoded protein is CASSYPGQGSYEQYF. V and J are TRBV6-6 and TRBJ2-7, with 9 bases aligning to TRBD1. The CDR3 covers 15 residues. The V and J ends lost 2 bases and 1 base, in that order; junction bases with no gene match: 3. The germline V gene has CDR1 MNHNY and CDR2 SVGAGI (reference sequence).